The T cell receptor beta chain under discussion was sequenced for a study of regulatory T cells in long-lasting Graves disease. Findings of the study overall: Gene preferences differed: TRBV28, TRBJ1-2, TRBJ2-5 in persistent cases. Relative to newly diagnosed Graves' patients, persistent ones had lower TCR diversity.

This clonotype was counted between two and nine times. What it recognizes is unknown. In germline, CDR1 is SEHNR, CDR2 FQNEAQ (reference sequence). V was trimmed by 10 bases and J by 4 bases, leaving 16 bases between them. The CDR3 contains 14 residues. Time point indicated: persistent/refractory GD, antithyroid drugs over 5 years with positive TRAb. Making the TCR library involved RNA that had been extracted from PBMCs. Xi'an, China, was home to the endocrinology department that provided patients. According to the study, TCR beta libraries were built with iRepertoire HTBI primers and CDR3-region Arm-PCR. Authors' analysis steps: Identification across samples found about 65 TRBV and roughly 13 TRBJ segments. TCRdb re-analysed the multiplex PCR reads in MiXCR, keeping a single row per CDR3 protein. The V and J calls, along with clone size, are taken from TCRdb and not from the paper's own processing. This table holds over 450,000 distinct CDR3 sequences, 20% to 25% found once.

The receptor was derived from a female donor with Graves disease. The V gene is TRBV7-9, the J gene TRBJ2-2; D is tentatively TRBD1 or TRBD2 (5 bases each). Material: peripheral blood mononuclear cells (PBMCs), obtained when the disease was refractory, from a patient treated with antithyroid drugs. The CDR3 sequence is CATRRDGSTGELFF. For the CDR3, the DNA is TGTGCCACTCGCAGGGATGGGAGCACCGGGGAGCTGTTTTTT. Full variable domain (rest looked up from reference TRBV7-9 and TRBJ2-2): DTGVSQNPRHKITKRGQNVTFRCDPISEHNRLYWYRQTLGQGPEFLTYFQNEAQLEKSRLLSDRFSAERPKGSFSTLEIQRTEQGDSAMYLCATRRDGSTGELFFGEGSRLTVL.